This T cell receptor beta chain was identified during a study of regulatory T cells in long-lasting Graves disease. General study points: Relative to newly diagnosed Graves' patients, persistent ones had lower TCR diversity.

V lost 0 bases and J 4 bases, leaving 7 bases between the germline ends. CDR3 length equals 13 residues. Germline CDR1 reads ENHRY; CDR2 reads SYGVKD. CDR3 regions were amplified by Arm-PCR using iRepertoire HTBI primers to build TCR beta libraries. TCRdb re-called the multiplex PCR reads with MiXCR, one entry per CDR3 protein. Altogether a few hundred thousand distinct CDR3 sequences are present, 23% being singletons, with the ten largest covering about 26%. Time point denoted: persistent/refractory GD, antithyroid drugs over 5 years with positive TRAb. TCR sequences were obtained from RNA taken from PBMCs. The authors diagnosed Graves' disease using American Thyroid Association guidelines. Peripheral blood, roughly 8.1 milliliters of it, was drawn into EDTA tubes. Comment on this clonotype: The antigen is undetermined.

The TCR was taken from a female donor with Graves disease. The starting material was peripheral blood mononuclear cells (PBMCs), obtained when the disease was refractory, from a patient treated with antithyroid drugs. The rearrangement uses TRBV10-3 and TRBJ2-7; D may be TRBD1 (5 bases). CDR3 in DNA: TGTGCCATCAGTGAGTCGACAGAGTACGAGCAGTACTTC. It is translated as CAISESTEYEQYF.